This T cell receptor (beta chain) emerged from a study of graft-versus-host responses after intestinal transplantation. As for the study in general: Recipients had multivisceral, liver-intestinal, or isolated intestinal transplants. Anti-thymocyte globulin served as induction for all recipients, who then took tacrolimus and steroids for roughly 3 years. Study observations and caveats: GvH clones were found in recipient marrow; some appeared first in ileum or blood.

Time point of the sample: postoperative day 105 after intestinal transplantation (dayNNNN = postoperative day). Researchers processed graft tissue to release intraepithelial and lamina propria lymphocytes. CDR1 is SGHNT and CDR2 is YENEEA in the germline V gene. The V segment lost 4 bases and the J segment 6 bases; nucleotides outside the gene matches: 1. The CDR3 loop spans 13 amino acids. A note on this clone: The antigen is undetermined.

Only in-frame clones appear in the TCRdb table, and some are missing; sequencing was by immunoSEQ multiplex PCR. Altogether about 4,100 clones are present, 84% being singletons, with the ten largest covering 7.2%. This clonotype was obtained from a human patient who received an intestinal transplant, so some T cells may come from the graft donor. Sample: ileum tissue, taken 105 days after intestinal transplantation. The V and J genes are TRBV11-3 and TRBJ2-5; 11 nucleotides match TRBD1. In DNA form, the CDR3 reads TGTGCCAGCAGCTCGGACAGGGGGCAGACCCAGTACTTC. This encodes CASSSDRGQTQYF.